This is a list of T cell receptor beta chains from one sample in a study of cytomegalovirus exposure and HLA in healthy donors. This table comes from immunoSEQ multiplex PCR, and its TCRdb copy is limited to in-frame clones, with some not included. The sample lists tens of thousands of clones, 63% occurring once. The sequencing input was PBMCs. These receptors came from a middle-aged woman in good health and CMV-seropositive. The CDR3 runs from the conserved cysteine through the conserved F or W. D genes are given only for firm matches. Clone size appears in some rows only: once, few, many, or a class for an expanded clone.

d_call,j_call,clone_size,v_call,cdr3_nt,cdr3_aa
.,TRBJ1-2,.,TRBV6-5,TGTGCCAGCAGTTTGGCGGGGGTAGACTATGGCTACACCTTC,CASSLAGVDYGYTF
.,TRBJ2-1,medium-sized,TRBV7-6,TGTGCCAGCAGCTTAGCGGGAGTGAATGAGCAGTTCTTC,CASSLAGVNEQFF
.,TRBJ2-1,few,TRBV9,TGTGCCAGCAGCGTAGGCCAGCGGACCTACAATGAGCAGTTCTTC,CASSVGQRTYNEQFF
TRBD1,TRBJ2-3,few,TRBV4-1,TGCGCCAGCAGCCTTACAAGGGGACAGGGGGCGTCAGATACGCAGTATTTT,CASSLTRGQGASDTQYF
.,TRBJ1-4,.,TRBV11-2,TGTGCCAGCAGCTTAGTTACGGTTGGCGGTGAAAAACTGTTTTTT,CASSLVTVGGEKLFF
TRBD2,TRBJ2-7,.,TRBV4-1,TGCGCCAGCAGCCAGAGCCCCCTACCACGGACTAGGGGAGAGCAGTACTTC,CASSQSPLPRTRGEQYF
.,TRBJ2-6,.,TRBV30,TGTGCCTGGAGCCGCGGCAGGGTCCGATCTGGGGCCAACGTCCTGACTTTC,CAWSRGRVRSGANVLTF
.,TRBJ2-7,.,TRBV27,TGTGCCAGCAGTTTAATTTATGGCGGTAGCTCCTACGAGCAGTACTTC,CASSLIYGGSSYEQYF
.,TRBJ2-7,.,TRBV7-3,TGTGCCAGCAGCTTAGGGCTGGGCAGCACCTCCTACGAGCAGTACTTC,CASSLGLGSTSYEQYF
TRBD1,TRBJ2-7,.,TRBV28,TGTGCCAGCAGTTCCCCGGGACAGGGCTACGAGCAGTACTTC,CASSSPGQGYEQYF
.,TRBJ1-1,few,TRBV5-1,TGCGCCAGCATGATCGGAGGTGGGGAAACTGAAGCTTTCTTT,CASMIGGGETEAFF
.,TRBJ1-2,.,TRBV28,TGTGCCAGCAGGGACAAAGGGGGCTACACCTTC,CASRDKGGYTF
.,TRBJ1-1,.,TRBV28,TGTGCCAGCACCTTGACAGGATTAAACACTGAAGCTTTCTTT,CASTLTGLNTEAFF
.,TRBJ2-7,few,TRBV27,TGTGCCAGCAGTTTAAGCCAGGGGAAGGGCTACGAGCAGTACTTC,CASSLSQGKGYEQYF
.,TRBJ2-1,.,TRBV10-1,TGCGCCAGCAGTGAGTCCCCCGGGAGTAAGGCCTCGCAGTTCTTC,CASSESPGSKASQFF
TRBD1,TRBJ1-5,few,TRBV5-1,TGCGCCAGCAGCCCGGAGGGACAGGGGCATCAGCCCCAGCATTTT,CASSPEGQGHQPQHF
TRBD2,TRBJ2-3,.,TRBV6-1,TGTGCCAGCAGTCGACTAGCGGGGAACACAGATACGCAGTATTTT,CASSRLAGNTDTQYF
TRBD1,TRBJ2-6,once,TRBV7-2,TGTGCCAGCAGTTTCGGGACAGGGTCTGGGGCCAACGTCCTGACTTTC,CASSFGTGSGANVLTF
.,TRBJ2-7,.,TRBV6-5,TGTGCCAGCAGTTACTCGGCCGGACAGTACGAGCAGTACTTC,CASSYSAGQYEQYF
TRBD1,TRBJ1-2,.,TRBV4-3,TGCGCCAGCAGCCCCCTATGGACAGGGGAGGACTATGGCTACACCTTC,CASSPLWTGEDYGYTF
TRBD2,TRBJ2-3,few,TRBV19,TGTGCCAGTAGTGCCTGGGGGACTAGCGGCACAGATACGCAGTATTTT,CASSAWGTSGTDTQYF
.,TRBJ1-5,.,TRBV10-3,TGTGCCATCAGTGATCCCCGCAGACACAATCAGCCCCAGCATTTT,CAISDPRRHNQPQHF
TRBD2,TRBJ2-3,.,TRBV4-2,TGTGCCAGCAGCGCAGGGACCTCGGGGGGTGATACGCAGTATTTT,CASSAGTSGGDTQYF
.,TRBJ1-2,.,TRBV6-5,TGTGCCAGCAGTTACTCCGGGACAACACTTTGGGATGGCTACACCTTC,CASSYSGTTLWDGYTF
TRBD2,TRBJ2-1,few,TRBV10-3,TGTGCCATCACGCAGGGCGGGAGGGCAGGCGAGCAGTTCTTC,CAITQGGRAGEQFF
.,TRBJ1-3,.,TRBV9,TGTGCCAGCAGCGTAGGGGGCAGGGATGGAAACACCATATATTTT,CASSVGGRDGNTIYF
.,TRBJ2-6,few,TRBV7-2,TGTGCCAGCACGGGGGTGTTGGGGGCCAACGTCCTGACTTTC,CASTGVLGANVLTF
TRBD2,TRBJ2-2,.,TRBV6-1,TGTGCCAGCAGTGAACGTAGCGGGAGGGTCTGGGACACCGGGGAGCTGTTTTTT,CASSERSGRVWDTGELFF
TRBD2,TRBJ2-3,.,TRBV25-1,TGTGCCAGCAGTGATTGGCGGGAGGCAGATACGCAGTATTTT,CASSDWREADTQYF
TRBD2,TRBJ2-7,.,TRBV13,TGTGCCAGCAGCTTATATTTCGGGACTAGCACCTACGAGCAGTACTTC,CASSLYFGTSTYEQYF
TRBD2,TRBJ2-1,few,TRBV5-4,TGTGCCAGCAGCTTGAAACTAGCGGGCTACAATGAGCAGTTCTTC,CASSLKLAGYNEQFF
.,TRBJ2-7,few,TRBV6-6,TGTGCCAGCAGTACGGATCAGGGGACACTCTACGAGCAGTACTTC,CASSTDQGTLYEQYF
TRBD1,TRBJ2-3,.,TRBV9,TGTGCCAGCAGTGCTAACCAGGGGGTTAGAGATACGCAGTATTTT,CASSANQGVRDTQYF
.,TRBJ1-3,.,TRBV27,TGTGCCAGCAGTTTAACGAGGCAGTCCAAAAACACCATATATTTT,CASSLTRQSKNTIYF
.,TRBJ1-1,.,TRBV18,TGTGCCAGCTCACCACCGCGGGGGGGCAACACTGAAGCTTTCTTT,CASSPPRGGNTEAFF
TRBD2,TRBJ2-1,.,TRBV7-6,TGTGCCAGCAGCTTCTCTAGCGGGAGCTCCTACAATGAGCAGTTCTTC,CASSFSSGSSYNEQFF
.,TRBJ2-6,few,TRBV5-6,TGTGCCAGCAGCTTGGCGGGGACTGGGGCCAACGTCCTGACTTTC,CASSLAGTGANVLTF
.,TRBJ1-1,few,TRBV5-1,TGCGCCAGCAGTTCCCAGGGTCCATGGACTGAAGCTTTCTTT,CASSSQGPWTEAFF
.,TRBJ2-3,.,TRBV10-3,TGTGCCATCAGAGGGACAAGGGCAGGGGAAACGGATACGCAGTATTTT,CAIRGTRAGETDTQYF
.,TRBJ1-3,.,TRBV7-9,TGTGCCAGCAGCCCGCGGGGCATCTCTGGAAACACCATATATTTT,CASSPRGISGNTIYF
.,TRBJ2-2,few,TRBV4-3,TGCGCCAGCAGCCCCTCCCGGTTCGGCGGGGAGCTGTTTTTT,CASSPSRFGGELFF
.,TRBJ1-3,.,TRBV7-2,TGTGCCAGCAGCTTAGTTGGGCAGGGGACGGCTGGAAACACCATATATTTT,CASSLVGQGTAGNTIYF
TRBD2,TRBJ2-1,.,TRBV13,TGTGCCAGCAGCTCTCCGGAGATCGGGAGGGGAGATGAGCAGTTCTTC,CASSSPEIGRGDEQFF
.,TRBJ1-2,.,TRBV28,TGTGCCAGCACTGAAACCGGGACATATAACTATGGCTACACCTTC,CASTETGTYNYGYTF
.,TRBJ2-1,few,TRBV7-3,TGTGCCAGCAGCTTAATGTACGGGGGGCTCTACAATGAGCAGTTCTTC,CASSLMYGGLYNEQFF
TRBD1,TRBJ1-2,.,TRBV4-2,TGTGCCAGCAGCCAGGCCCAGGGGGGTAACACCTTC,CASSQAQGGNTF